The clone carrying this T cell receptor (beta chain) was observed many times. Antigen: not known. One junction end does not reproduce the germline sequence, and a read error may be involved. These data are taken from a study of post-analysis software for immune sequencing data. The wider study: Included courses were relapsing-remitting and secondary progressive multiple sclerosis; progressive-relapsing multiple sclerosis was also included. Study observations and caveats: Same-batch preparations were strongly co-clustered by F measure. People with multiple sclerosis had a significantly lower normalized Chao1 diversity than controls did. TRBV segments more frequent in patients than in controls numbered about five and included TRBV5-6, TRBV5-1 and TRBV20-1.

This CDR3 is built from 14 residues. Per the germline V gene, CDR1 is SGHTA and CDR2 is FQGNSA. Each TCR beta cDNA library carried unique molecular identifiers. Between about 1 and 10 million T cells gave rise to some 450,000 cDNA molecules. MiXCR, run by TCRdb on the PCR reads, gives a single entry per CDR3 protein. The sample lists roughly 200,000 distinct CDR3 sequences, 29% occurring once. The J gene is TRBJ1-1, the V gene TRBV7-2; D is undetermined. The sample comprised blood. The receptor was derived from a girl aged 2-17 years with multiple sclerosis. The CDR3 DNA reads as TGCGCCAGCAGCTTCGGCGGAGCGAACACTGAAGCTTTCTTT. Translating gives CASSFGGANTEAFF.